These T cell receptor beta chains were read from a single sample in a study of blood T cell repertoires in COVID-19. Clones were sequenced by immunoSEQ multiplex PCR, and TCRdb holds only the in-frame ones, with some missing. The data contain 180,000 or so clones, around 83% of them singletons. Source material: peripheral blood. These receptors were taken from a woman in her 30s with active or convalescent COVID-19. The CDR3 runs from the conserved cysteine through the conserved F or W. The D gene is left open where the match is weak. The size entry is marked missing in some rows and otherwise reads once, few, many or a size class.

>TRBJ1-1|few|-|TRBV29-1
CSVEDQGVHTEAFF
TGCAGCGTTGAAGATCAAGGGGTCCACACTGAAGCTTTCTTT
>TRBJ1-1|-|-|TRBV28
CASSPTLLGFKNTEAFF
TGTGCCAGCAGTCCGACCTTACTAGGGTTTAAGAACACTGAAGCTTTCTTT
>TRBJ2-2|few|-|TRBV11-2
CASSFSNTGELFF
TGTGCCAGCAGCTTCTCTAACACCGGGGAGCTGTTTTTT
>TRBJ2-3|-|-|TRBV4-1
CASSQDSRLSSTDTQYF
TGCGCCAGCAGCCAAGATAGTCGCCTGTCTAGCACAGATACGCAGTATTTT
>TRBJ1-2|-|-|TRBV30
CAWRWVAPGSGYTF
TGTGCCTGGCGGTGGGTGGCCCCGGGGAGTGGCTACACCTTC
>TRBJ2-1|-|-|TRBV11-3
CASSSAGSSSYNEQFF
TGTGCCAGCAGCTCCGCGGGCTCTAGCTCCTACAATGAGCAGTTCTTC
>TRBJ1-1|-|-|TRBV6-1
CASSDVRRNTEAFF
TGTGCCAGCAGTGACGTAAGGAGGAACACTGAAGCTTTCTTT
>TRBJ1-3|-|-|TRBV5-5
CASSFWETGNTIYF
TGTGCCAGCAGCTTCTGGGAGACTGGAAACACCATATATTTT
>TRBJ2-1|-|-|TRBV19
CASSMGLFYNEQFF
TGTGCCAGTAGTATGGGACTGTTCTACAATGAGCAGTTCTTC
>TRBJ2-7|-|-|TRBV18
CASSQQERAEQYF
TGTGCCAGCTCACAGCAGGAGAGGGCCGAGCAGTACTTC
>TRBJ2-3|-|TRBD1|TRBV18
CASSRDRVPDTQYF
TGTGCCAGCTCACGGGACAGGGTACCAGATACGCAGTATTTT
>TRBJ2-3|-|-|TRBV27
CASSLRQATDTQYF
TGTGCCAGCAGTTTACGGCAGGCCACAGATACGCAGTATTTT
>TRBJ2-6|few|-|TRBV21-1
CASSKARGPGANVLTF
TGTGCCAGCAGCAAAGCCAGGGGGCCTGGGGCCAACGTCCTGACTTTC
>TRBJ1-5|-|TRBD1|TRBV2
CASRARGQDNQPQHF
TGTGCCAGCAGGGCGAGGGGACAGGACAATCAGCCCCAGCATTTT
>TRBJ2-7|once|TRBD2|TRBV2
CASRLGTSGAHEQYF
TGTGCCAGCAGACTTGGGACTAGCGGGGCCCACGAGCAGTACTTC
>TRBJ2-7|-|-|TRBV19
CASSISGPPEGEQYF
TGTGCCAGTAGTATCTCCGGGCCCCCCGAGGGCGAGCAGTACTTC
>TRBJ2-7|-|-|TRBV30
CAWRGSYEQYF
TGTGCCTGGAGGGGGAGCTACGAGCAGTACTTC
>TRBJ1-2|-|-|TRBV6-6
CASSYVQGSNYGYTF
TGTGCCAGCAGTTACGTTCAGGGGTCCAACTATGGCTACACCTTC
>TRBJ2-3|-|TRBD2|TRBV7-6
CASSLAGLAGGKSTDTQYF
TGTGCCAGCAGCTTAGCCGGACTAGCGGGAGGGAAGAGCACAGATACGCAGTATTTT
>TRBJ2-7|once|TRBD1|TRBV12-3/TRBV12-4
CASSLTGFEQYF
TGTGCCAGCAGTTTGACAGGGTTCGAGCAGTACTTC
>TRBJ2-1|-|TRBD1|TRBV14
CASSQEGQGAVNEQFF
TGTGCCAGCAGCCAAGAGGGACAGGGGGCGGTCAATGAGCAGTTCTTC
>TRBJ1-5|-|-|TRBV7-9
CASSLGGGQPQHF
TGTGCCAGCAGCTTAGGGGGCGGCCAGCCCCAGCATTTT
>TRBJ1-5|-|-|TRBV28
CASSFAGFNQPQHF
TGTGCCAGCAGTTTTGCGGGGTTCAATCAGCCCCAGCATTTT
>TRBJ1-2|-|TRBD1|TRBV4-1
CASSHLGQGRGYTF
TGCGCCAGCAGCCATCTAGGACAGGGTCGTGGCTACACCTTC
>TRBJ1-1|-|TRBD1|TRBV10-3
CAISDTGQETEAFF
TGTGCCATCAGTGATACGGGACAGGAAACTGAAGCTTTCTTT
>TRBJ1-2|-|-|TRBV21-1
CASSPNEGPGVADGYTF
TGTGCCAGCAGCCCAAACGAGGGGCCAGGGGTCGCGGATGGCTACACCTTC
>TRBJ2-1|-|TRBD1|TRBV5-1
CASSLAGRGMYNEQFF
TGCGCCAGCAGCTTGGCCGGCAGGGGGATGTACAATGAGCAGTTCTTC
>TRBJ1-6|-|-|TRBV28
CASSLNPGTGSPLHF
TGTGCCAGCAGTCTAAATCCGGGTACTGGGTCACCCCTCCACTTT
>TRBJ2-7|many|TRBD2|TRBV7-6
CASSLEISGREDEQYF
TGTGCCAGCAGCTTAGAGATTTCGGGACGGGAGGACGAGCAGTACTTC
>TRBJ2-2|-|-|TRBV24-1
CATQTPNTGELFF
TGTGCCACTCAAACACCGAACACCGGGGAGCTGTTTTTT
>TRBJ1-2|-|-|TRBV11-2
CASSSQKRPVLYGYTF
TGTGCCAGCAGCTCCCAAAAGAGGCCGGTTCTCTATGGCTACACCTTC
>TRBJ1-3|-|-|TRBV11-2
CASSSGTYAGNTIYF
TGTGCCAGCAGTTCCGGGACATACGCGGGAAACACCATATATTTT
>TRBJ2-7|once|TRBD1|TRBV24-1
CATSEAGQDEQYF
TGTGCCACCAGTGAGGCTGGACAGGACGAGCAGTACTTC
>TRBJ2-6|once|TRBD1|TRBV11-3
CASSRGQGKAGANVLTF
TGTGCCAGCAGCCGCGGACAGGGGAAAGCTGGGGCCAACGTCCTGACTTTC
>TRBJ2-1|-|-|TRBV20-1
CSASGAGSSYNEQFF
TGCAGTGCTAGTGGGGCCGGGAGCTCCTACAATGAGCAGTTCTTC
>TRBJ2-7|-|-|TRBV5-1
CASSLGGTSYEQYF
TGCGCCAGCAGCCTTGGGGGGACCTCCTACGAGCAGTACTTC
>TRBJ1-1|-|TRBD1|TRBV5-5
CASSVNRDRVLTEAFF
TGTGCCAGCAGCGTGAACCGGGACAGGGTTTTGACTGAAGCTTTCTTT
>TRBJ2-4|-|-|TRBV19
CASSIDVLTGNIQYF
TGTGCCAGTAGTATAGACGTCCTAACCGGAAACATTCAGTACTTC
>TRBJ1-2|once|TRBD1|TRBV5-6
CASSSDRVGYTF
TGTGCCAGCAGCAGCGACAGGGTTGGCTACACCTTC
>TRBJ1-2|-|-|TRBV20-1
CSASTDSPYNYGYTF
TGCAGTGCTAGTACTGACAGCCCCTATAACTATGGCTACACCTTC
>TRBJ1-4|-|-|TRBV12-5
CASGLVLSGATEKLFF
TGTGCTAGTGGTTTGGTCCTTTCAGGGGCTACGGAAAAACTGTTTTTT
>TRBJ2-2|-|TRBD2|TRBV15
CATSGLFLAGGLHGELFF
TGTGCCACCAGCGGACTTTTTCTAGCGGGAGGGCTTCACGGGGAGCTGTTTTTT
>TRBJ1-2|few|-|TRBV6-1
CASSEEGYGYTF
TGTGCCAGCAGTGAGGAGGGCTATGGCTACACCTTC
>TRBJ1-5|once|-|TRBV5-6
CASSFDRYKYSNQPQHF
TGTGCCAGCAGCTTTGACAGATACAAATATAGCAATCAGCCCCAGCATTTT
>TRBJ2-1|-|TRBD1|TRBV13
CASSKGQGANEQFF
TGTGCCAGCAGCAAGGGACAGGGGGCGAATGAGCAGTTCTTC
>TRBJ1-1|-|-|TRBV18
CASSETVLNTEAFF
TGTGCCAGCTCGGAAACAGTTTTGAACACTGAAGCTTTCTTT
>TRBJ2-7|-|TRBD1|TRBV14
CASRRQGSNEQYF
TGTGCCAGCAGAAGACAGGGGAGTAACGAGCAGTACTTC
>TRBJ2-6|-|-|TRBV6-2/TRBV6-3
CASSWPLGANVLTF
TGTGCCAGCAGTTGGCCCCTCGGGGCCAACGTCCTGACTTTC
>TRBJ2-3|-|TRBD2|TRBV6-6
CASSPGTSGWQYF
TGTGCCAGCAGCCCCGGGACTAGCGGGTGGCAGTATTTT
>TRBJ2-7|few|TRBD2|TRBV28
CASSFSGSEQYF
TGTGCCAGCAGTTTTAGCGGGAGCGAGCAGTACTTC
>TRBJ2-1|-|-|TRBV11-2
CASSFLRQGYNEQFF
TGTGCCAGCAGCTTTTTAAGGCAGGGATACAATGAGCAGTTCTTC
>TRBJ1-6|-|TRBD1|TRBV30
CAFQGGQNSPLHF
TGTGCCTTTCAAGGGGGACAGAATTCACCCCTCCACTTT
>TRBJ2-7|-|TRBD2|TRBV2
CASWSSGSEQYF
TGTGCCAGCTGGAGTAGCGGGAGCGAGCAGTACTTC